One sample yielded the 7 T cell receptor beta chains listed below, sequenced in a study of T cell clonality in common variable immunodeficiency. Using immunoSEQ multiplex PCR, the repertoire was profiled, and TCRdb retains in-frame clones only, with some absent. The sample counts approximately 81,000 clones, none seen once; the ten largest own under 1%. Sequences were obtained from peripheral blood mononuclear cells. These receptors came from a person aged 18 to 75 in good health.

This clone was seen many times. CDR3 in amino acids: CASSLIQGAIDQPQHF. The CDR3 DNA, read in part, is TGTGCCAGCAGCTTAATACAGGGGGCGATTGATCAGCCC. The rearrangement joins TRBV7-8 to TRBJ1-5; 9 bases line up with TRBD1. The CDR3 extends 3 residues past the end of the read, so its final part is completed from the germline J gene. V was pared by 2 bases and J by 5 bases, with 7 bases of the junction left unmatched. The CDR3 has 16 residues. Germline CDR1 reads SGHVS; CDR2 reads FQNEAQ.

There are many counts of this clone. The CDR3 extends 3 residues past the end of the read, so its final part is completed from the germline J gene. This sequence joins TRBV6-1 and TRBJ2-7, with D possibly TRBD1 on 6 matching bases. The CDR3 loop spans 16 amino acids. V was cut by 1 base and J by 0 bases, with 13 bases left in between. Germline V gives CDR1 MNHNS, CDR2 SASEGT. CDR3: CASSEGPVDSSYEQYF. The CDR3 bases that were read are TGTGCCAGCAGTGAAGGACCGGTGGACAGCTCCTACGAG.

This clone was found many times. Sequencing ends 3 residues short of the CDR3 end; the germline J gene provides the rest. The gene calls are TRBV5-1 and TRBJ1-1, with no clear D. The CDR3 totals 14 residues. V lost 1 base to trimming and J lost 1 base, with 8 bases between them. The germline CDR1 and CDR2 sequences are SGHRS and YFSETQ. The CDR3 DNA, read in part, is TGCGCCAGCAGCTTGAATGCGGCGAACACTGAA. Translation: CASSLNAANTE. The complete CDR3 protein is CASSLNAANTEAFF.

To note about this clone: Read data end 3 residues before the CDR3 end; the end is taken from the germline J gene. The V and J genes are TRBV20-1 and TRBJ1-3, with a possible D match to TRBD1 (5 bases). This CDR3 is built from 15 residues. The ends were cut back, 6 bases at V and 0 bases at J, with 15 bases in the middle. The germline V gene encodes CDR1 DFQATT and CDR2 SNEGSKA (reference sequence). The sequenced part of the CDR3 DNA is TGCAGTGCCCGACCAACAGGAAACTCTGGAAACACC. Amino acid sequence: CSARPTGNSGNT. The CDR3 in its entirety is CSARPTGNSGNTIYF.

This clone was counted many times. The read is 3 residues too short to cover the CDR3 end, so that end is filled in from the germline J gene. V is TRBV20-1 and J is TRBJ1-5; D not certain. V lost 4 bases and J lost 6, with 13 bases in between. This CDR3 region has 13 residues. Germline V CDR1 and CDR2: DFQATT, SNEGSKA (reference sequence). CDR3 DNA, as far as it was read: TGCAGTGCTACTACCGGTGAAGTTCAGCCC. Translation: CSATTGEVQP. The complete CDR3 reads CSATTGEVQPQHF.

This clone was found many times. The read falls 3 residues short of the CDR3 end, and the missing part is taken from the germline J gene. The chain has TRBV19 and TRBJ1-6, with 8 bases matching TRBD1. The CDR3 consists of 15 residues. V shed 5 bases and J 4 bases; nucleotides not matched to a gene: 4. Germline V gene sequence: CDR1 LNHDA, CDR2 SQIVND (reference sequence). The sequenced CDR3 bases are TGTGCCAGTAGTTCGACAGGGGCATATAATTCACCC. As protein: CASSSTGAYNSP. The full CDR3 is CASSSTGAYNSPLHF.

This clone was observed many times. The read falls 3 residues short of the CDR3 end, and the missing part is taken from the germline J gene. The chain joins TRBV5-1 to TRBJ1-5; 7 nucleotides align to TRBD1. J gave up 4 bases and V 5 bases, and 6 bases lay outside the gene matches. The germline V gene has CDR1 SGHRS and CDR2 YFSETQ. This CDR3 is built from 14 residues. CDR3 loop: CASSLGDRNQPQHF. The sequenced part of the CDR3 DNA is TGCGCCAGCAGTTTAGGGGACAGAAATCAGCCC.